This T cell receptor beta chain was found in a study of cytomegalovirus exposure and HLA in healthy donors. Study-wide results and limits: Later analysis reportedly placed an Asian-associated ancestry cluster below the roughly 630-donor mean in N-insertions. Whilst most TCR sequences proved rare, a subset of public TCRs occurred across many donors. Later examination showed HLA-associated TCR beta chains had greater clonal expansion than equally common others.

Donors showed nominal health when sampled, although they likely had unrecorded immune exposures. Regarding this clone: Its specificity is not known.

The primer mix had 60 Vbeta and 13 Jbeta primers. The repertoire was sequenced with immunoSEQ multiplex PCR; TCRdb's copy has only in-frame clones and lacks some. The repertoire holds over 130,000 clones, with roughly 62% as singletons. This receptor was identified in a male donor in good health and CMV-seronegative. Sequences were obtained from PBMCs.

In nucleotides, the CDR3 is TGTGCCAGCAGGGCCGATCGGACAGGGTATGGCTACACCTTC. It is translated as CASRADRTGYGYTF. The chain employs TRBV7-9 and TRBJ1-2; TRBD1 agrees at 8 bases. Germline trimming cut 6 bases from V and 5 bases from J; bases unmatched to any gene: 8. From germline, CDR1 is SEHNR and CDR2 FQNEAQ (reference sequence). The CDR3 length is 14 residues.